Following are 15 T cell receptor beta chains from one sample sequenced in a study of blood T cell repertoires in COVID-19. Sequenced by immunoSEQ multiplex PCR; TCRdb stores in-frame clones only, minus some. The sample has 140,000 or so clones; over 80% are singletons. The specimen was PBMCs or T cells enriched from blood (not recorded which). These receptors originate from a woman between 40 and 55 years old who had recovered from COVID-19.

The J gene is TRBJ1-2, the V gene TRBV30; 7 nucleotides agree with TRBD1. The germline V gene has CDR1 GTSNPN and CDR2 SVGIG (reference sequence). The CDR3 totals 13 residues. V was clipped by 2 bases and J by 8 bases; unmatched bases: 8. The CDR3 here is CAWSRDRPKGYTF. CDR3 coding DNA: TGTGCCTGGAGTCGGGACAGACCTAAGGGCTACACCTTC.

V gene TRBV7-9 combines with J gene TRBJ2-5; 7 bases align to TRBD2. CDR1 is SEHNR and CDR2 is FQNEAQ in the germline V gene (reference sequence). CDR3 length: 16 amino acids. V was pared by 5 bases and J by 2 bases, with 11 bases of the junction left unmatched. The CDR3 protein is CASSPPWEGRQETQYF. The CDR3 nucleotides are TGTGCCAGCAGCCCTCCGTGGGAGGGTCGGCAAGAGACCCAGTACTTC.

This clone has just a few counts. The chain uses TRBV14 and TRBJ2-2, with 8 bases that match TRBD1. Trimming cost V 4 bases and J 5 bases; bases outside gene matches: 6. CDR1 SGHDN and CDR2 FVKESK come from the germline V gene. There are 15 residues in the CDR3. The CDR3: CASSPAGGNTGELFF. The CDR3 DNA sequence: TGTGCCAGCAGCCCGGCAGGGGGCAATACCGGGGAGCTGTTTTTT. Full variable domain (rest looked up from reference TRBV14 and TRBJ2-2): EAGVTQFPSHSVIEKGQTVTLRCDPISGHDNLYWYRRVMGKEIKFLLHFVKESKQDESGMPNNRFLAERTGGTYSTLKVQPAELEDSGVYFCASSPAGGNTGELFFGEGSRLTVL.

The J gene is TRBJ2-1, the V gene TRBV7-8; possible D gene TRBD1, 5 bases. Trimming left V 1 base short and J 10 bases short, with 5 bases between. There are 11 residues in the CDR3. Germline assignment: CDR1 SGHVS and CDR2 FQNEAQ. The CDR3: CASSLEGEQFF. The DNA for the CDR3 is TGTGCCAGCAGCTTAGAGGGGGAGCAGTTCTTC.

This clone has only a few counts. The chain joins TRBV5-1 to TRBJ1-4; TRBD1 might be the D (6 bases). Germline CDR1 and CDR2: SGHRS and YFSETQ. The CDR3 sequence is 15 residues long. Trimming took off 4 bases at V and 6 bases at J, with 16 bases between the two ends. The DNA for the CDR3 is TGCGCCAGCAGCCTCGGGGGGGCGGCTGATGAAAAACTGTTTTTT. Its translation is CASSLGGAADEKLFF.

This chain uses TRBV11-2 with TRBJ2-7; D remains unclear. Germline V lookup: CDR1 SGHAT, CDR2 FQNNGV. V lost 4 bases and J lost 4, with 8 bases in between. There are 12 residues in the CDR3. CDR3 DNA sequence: TGTGCCAGCAGCTCGGCGCGGTACGAGCAGTACTTC. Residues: CASSSARYEQYF.

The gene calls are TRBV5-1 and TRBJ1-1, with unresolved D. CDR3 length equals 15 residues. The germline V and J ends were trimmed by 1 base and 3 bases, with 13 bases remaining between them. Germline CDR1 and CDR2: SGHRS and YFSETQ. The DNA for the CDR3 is TGCGCCAGCAGCTTGAGGGCCCCGAGGGACACTGAAGCTTTCTTT. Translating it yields CASSLRAPRDTEAFF.

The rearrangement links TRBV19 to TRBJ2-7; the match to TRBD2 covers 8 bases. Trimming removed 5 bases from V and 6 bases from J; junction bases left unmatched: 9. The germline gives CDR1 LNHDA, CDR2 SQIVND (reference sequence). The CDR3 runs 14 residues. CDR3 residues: CASSAGTSFSEQYF. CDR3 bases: TGTGCCAGTAGTGCCGGGACTAGTTTTAGCGAGCAGTACTTC.

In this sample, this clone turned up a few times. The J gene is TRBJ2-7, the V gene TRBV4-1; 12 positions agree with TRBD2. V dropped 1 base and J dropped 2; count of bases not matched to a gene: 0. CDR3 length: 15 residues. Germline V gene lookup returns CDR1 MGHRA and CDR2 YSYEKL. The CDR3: CASSQGLAGAYEQYF. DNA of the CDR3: TGCGCCAGCAGCCAAGGACTAGCGGGAGCCTACGAGCAGTACTTC.

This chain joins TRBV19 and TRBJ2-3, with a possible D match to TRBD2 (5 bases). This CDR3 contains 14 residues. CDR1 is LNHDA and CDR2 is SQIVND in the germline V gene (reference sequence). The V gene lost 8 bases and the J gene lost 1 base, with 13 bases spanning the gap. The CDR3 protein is CASSDKGGTDTQYF. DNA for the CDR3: TGTGCCAGTTCGGATAAGGGAGGCACAGATACGCAGTATTTT.

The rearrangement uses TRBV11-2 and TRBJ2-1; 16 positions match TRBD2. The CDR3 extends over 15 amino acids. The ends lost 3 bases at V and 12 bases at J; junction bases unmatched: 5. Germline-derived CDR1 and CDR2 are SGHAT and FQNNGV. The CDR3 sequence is CASSFGTSGGVAQFF. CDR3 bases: TGTGCCAGCAGCTTCGGGACTAGCGGGGGGGTCGCGCAGTTCTTC. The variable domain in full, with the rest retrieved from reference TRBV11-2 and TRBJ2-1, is EAGVAQSPRYKIIEKRQSVAFWCNPISGHATLYWYQQILGQGPKLLIQFQNNGVVDDSQLPKDRFSAERLKGVDSTLKIQPAKLEDSAVYLCASSFGTSGGVAQFFGPGTRLTVL.

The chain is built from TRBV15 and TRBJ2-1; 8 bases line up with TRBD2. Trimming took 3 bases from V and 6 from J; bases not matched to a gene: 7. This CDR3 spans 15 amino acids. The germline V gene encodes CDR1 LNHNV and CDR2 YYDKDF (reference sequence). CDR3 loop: CATSRAGGASNEQFF. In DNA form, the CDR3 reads TGTGCCACCAGCAGGGCGGGGGGCGCAAGCAATGAGCAGTTCTTC. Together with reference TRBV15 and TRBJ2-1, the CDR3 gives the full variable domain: DAMVIQNPRYQVTQFGKPVTLSCSQTLNHNVMYWYQQKSSQAPKLLFHYYDKDFNNEADTPDNFQSRRPNTSFCFLDIRSPGLGDTAMYLCATSRAGGASNEQFFGPGTRLTVL.

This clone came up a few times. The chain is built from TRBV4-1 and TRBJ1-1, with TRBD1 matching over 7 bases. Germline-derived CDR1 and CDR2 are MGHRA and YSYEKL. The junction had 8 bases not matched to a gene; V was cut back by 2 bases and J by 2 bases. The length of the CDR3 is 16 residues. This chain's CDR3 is CASSQLYRGSNTEAFF. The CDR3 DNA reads TGCGCCAGCAGCCAATTATACAGGGGTAGTAACACTGAAGCTTTCTTT.

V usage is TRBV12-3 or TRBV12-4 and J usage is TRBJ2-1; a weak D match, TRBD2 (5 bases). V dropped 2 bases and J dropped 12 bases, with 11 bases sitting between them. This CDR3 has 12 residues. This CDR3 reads CASSLMRAGQFF. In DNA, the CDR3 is TGTGCCAGCAGTTTAATGAGGGCAGGGCAGTTCTTC.

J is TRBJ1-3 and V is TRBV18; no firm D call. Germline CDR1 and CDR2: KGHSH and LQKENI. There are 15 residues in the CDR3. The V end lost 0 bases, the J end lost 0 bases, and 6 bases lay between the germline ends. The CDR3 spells CASSPPARSGNTIYF. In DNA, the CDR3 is TGTGCCAGCTCACCACCGGCCCGCTCTGGAAACACCATATATTTT.